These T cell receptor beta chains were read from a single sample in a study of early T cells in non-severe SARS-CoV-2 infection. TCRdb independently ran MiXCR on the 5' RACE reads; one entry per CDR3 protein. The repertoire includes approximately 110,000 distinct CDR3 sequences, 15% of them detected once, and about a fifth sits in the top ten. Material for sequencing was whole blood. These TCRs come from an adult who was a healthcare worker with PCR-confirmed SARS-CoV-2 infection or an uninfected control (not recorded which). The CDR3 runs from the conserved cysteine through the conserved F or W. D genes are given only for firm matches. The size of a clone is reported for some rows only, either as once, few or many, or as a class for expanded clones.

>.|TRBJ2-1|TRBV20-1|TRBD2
CSGRVSGGAHEQFF
TGCAGTGGGAGGGTTAGCGGGGGAGCCCATGAGCAGTTCTTC
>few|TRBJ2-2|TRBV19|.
CASSPTGTTGELFF
TGTGCCAGTAGCCCGACTGGGACCACCGGGGAGCTGTTTTTT
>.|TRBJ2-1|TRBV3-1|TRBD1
CASSRLGTVSYNEQFF
TGTGCCAGCAGTCGGCTGGGGACAGTATCCTACAATGAGCAGTTCTTC
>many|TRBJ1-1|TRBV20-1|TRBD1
CSARDSRQGQNTEAFF
TGCAGTGCTAGAGATTCCCGACAGGGACAGAACACTGAAGCTTTCTTT
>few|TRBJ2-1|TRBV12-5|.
CASSWEDEQFF
TGTGCTAGTTCGTGGGAGGATGAGCAGTTCTTC
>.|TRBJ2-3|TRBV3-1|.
CASSPTTPYSTDTQYF
TGTGCCAGCAGCCCGACTACGCCATATAGCACAGATACGCAGTATTTT
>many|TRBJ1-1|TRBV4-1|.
CASSKGLNTEAFF
TGCGCCAGCAGTAAAGGGTTGAACACTGAAGCTTTCTTT
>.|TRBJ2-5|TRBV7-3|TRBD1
CASSLNPGGRETQYF
TGTGCCAGCAGCTTAAATCCAGGGGGCAGGGAGACCCAGTACTTC
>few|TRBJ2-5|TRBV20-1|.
CSAPRQETQYF
TGCAGTGCTCCGAGACAAGAGACCCAGTACTTC
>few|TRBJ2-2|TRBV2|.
CASSPGLIRGGELFF
TGTGCCAGCAGTCCGGGCCTCATTAGGGGCGGGGAGCTGTTTTTT
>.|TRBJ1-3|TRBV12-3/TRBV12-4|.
CASSLGTLNTIYF
TGTGCCAGCAGTTTAGGAACCCTCAACACCATATATTTT
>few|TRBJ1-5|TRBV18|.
CASSLDINQPQHF
TGTGCCAGCTCACTAGACATTAATCAGCCCCAGCATTTT
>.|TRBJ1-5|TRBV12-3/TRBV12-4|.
CASSLKFSPEQPQHF
TGTGCCAGCAGTTTAAAGTTTAGCCCTGAGCAGCCCCAGCATTTT
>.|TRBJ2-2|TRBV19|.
CASSIGGANTGELFF
TGTGCCAGTAGTATAGGGGGTGCGAACACCGGGGAGCTGTTTTTT
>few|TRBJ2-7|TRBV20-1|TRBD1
CSADRQGRPYEQYF
TGCAGTGCCGACAGACAGGGGAGGCCTTACGAGCAGTACTTC
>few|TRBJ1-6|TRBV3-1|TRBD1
CASSQDRDSPLHF
TGCGCCAGCAGCCAAGACAGGGATTCACCCCTCCACTTT
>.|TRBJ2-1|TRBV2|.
CASSELRGDEQFF
TGTGCCAGCAGTGAATTAAGGGGTGATGAGCAGTTCTTC
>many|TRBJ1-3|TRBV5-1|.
CASSQNSVAFSGNTIYF
TGCGCCAGCAGCCAGAACTCAGTCGCGTTTTCTGGAAACACCATATATTTT
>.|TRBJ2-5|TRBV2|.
CASNMEGGKTQYF
TGTGCCAGCAATATGGAAGGCGGGAAGACCCAGTACTTC
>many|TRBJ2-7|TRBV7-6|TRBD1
CASSSLPGQGAYEQYF
TGTGCCAGCAGCTCTCTCCCGGGACAGGGGGCCTACGAGCAGTACTTC